This TCR beta chain originates from a study of blood T cell repertoires in COVID-19. The overall study: Samples of COVID-19 (acute and convalescent) were obtained from the United States, Italy and Spain. PBMCs, B-cell-depleted T cells, or T cells provided the cDNA or gDNA that made up the material.

Patients at the Seattle site were enrolled during active infection and followed longitudinally. Original analysis: Reference gene primer amplification yielded estimated nucleated cell counts. Assay: immunoSEQ multiplex PCR; the TCRdb copy retains only in-frame clones and omits some. V and J calls and clone size follow that table, whereas D and trimming were derived from the DNA. The sample has some 120,000 clones, approximately 74% seen once. The CDR3 is 16 amino acids. J was trimmed by 5 bases and V by 4 bases; bases with no gene match: 12. Germline V lookup: CDR1 SGDLS, CDR2 YYNGEE. The chain is built from TRBV9 and TRBJ2-1; 7 bases are a match to TRBD1. This clonotype originated in an elderly man with COVID-19, enrolled during active disease. Sequenced input: peripheral blood. CDR3 protein: CASSPTGAPGHNEQFF. CDR3 in DNA: TGTGCCAGCAGCCCCACAGGGGCCCCCGGGCACAATGAGCAGTTCTTC.